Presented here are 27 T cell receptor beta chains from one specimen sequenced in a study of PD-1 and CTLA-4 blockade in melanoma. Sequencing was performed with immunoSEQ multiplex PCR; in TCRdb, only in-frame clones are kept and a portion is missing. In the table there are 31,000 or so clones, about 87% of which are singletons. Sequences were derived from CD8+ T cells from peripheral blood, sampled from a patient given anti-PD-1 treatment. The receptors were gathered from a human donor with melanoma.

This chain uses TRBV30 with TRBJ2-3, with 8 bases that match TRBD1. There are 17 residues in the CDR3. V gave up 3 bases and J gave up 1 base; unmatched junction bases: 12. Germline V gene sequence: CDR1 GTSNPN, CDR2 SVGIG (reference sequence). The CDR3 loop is CAWRDREDWVGTDTQYF. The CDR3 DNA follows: TGTGCCTGGAGGGACAGGGAGGATTGGGTTGGCACAGATACGCAGTATTTT.

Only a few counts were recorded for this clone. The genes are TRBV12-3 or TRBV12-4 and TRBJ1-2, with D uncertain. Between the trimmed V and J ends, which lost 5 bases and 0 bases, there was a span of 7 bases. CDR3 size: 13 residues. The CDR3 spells CASSLHPNYGYTF. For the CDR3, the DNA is TGTGCCAGCAGTCTCCACCCTAACTATGGCTACACCTTC.

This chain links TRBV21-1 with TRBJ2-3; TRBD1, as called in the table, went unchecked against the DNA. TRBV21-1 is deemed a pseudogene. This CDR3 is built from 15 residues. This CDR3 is CASSKDRVDAGTQYF. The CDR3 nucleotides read TGTGCCAGCAGCAAAGACAGGGTGGACGCTGGTACGCAGTATTTT.

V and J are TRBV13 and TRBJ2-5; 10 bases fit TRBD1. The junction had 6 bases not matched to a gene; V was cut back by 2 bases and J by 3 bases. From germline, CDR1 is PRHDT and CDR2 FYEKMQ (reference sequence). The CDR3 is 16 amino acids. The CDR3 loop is CASSLSTDRGEETQYF. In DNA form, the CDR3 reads TGTGCCAGCAGCTTAAGCACGGACAGGGGGGAAGAGACCCAGTACTTC.

For the CDR3, the DNA is TGTGCCAGCAGTACAGGGAGAGGCACAGATACGCAGTATTTT. It translates to CASSTGRGTDTQYF. This chain connects TRBV11-3 to TRBJ2-3, with a possible D match to TRBD1 (6 bases). The V and J ends lost 6 bases and 1 base respectively, with 11 bases between them. The CDR3 length is 14 residues. Germline V gene sequence: CDR1 SGHNT, CDR2 YENEEA.

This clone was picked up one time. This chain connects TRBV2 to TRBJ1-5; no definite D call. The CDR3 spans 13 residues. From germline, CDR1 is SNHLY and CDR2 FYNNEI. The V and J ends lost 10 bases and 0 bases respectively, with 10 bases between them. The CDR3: CAIGNVSNQPQHF. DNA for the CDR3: TGTGCCATCGGAAACGTTAGCAATCAGCCCCAGCATTTT.

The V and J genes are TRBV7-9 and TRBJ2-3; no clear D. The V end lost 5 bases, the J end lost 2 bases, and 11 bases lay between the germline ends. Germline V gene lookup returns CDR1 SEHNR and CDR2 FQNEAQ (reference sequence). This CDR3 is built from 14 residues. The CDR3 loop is CASSQWSTTDTQYF. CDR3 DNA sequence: TGTGCCAGCAGCCAGTGGTCCACCACAGATACGCAGTATTTT.

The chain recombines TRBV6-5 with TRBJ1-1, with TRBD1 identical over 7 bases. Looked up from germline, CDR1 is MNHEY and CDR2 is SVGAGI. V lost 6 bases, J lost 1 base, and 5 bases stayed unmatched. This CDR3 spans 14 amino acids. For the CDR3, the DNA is TGTGCCAGCAGAGGGGGCAGGCCGAACACTGAAGCTTTCTTT. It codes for CASRGGRPNTEAFF.

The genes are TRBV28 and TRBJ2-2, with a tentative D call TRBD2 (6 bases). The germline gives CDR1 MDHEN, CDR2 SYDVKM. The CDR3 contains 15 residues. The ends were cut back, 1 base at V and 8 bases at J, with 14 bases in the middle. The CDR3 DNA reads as TGTGCCAGCAGTTTATCTGCGGGGCTTAGGGGGGAGCTGTTTTTT. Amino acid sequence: CASSLSAGLRGELFF.

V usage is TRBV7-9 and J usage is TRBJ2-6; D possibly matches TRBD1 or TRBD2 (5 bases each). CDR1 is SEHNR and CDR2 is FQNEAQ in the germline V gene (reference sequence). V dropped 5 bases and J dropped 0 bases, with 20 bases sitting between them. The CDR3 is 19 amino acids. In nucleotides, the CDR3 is TGTGCCAGCAGCCCCCGGCCGGGACGTACGAGCTCTGGGGCCAACGTCCTGACTTTC. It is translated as CASSPRPGRTSSGANVLTF.

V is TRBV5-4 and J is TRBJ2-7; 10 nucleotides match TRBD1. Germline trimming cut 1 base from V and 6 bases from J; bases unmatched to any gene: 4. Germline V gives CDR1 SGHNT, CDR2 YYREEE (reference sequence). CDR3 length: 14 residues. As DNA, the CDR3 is TGTGCCAGCAGCTTGAGTGGGACAGGGGTCGAGCAGTACTTC. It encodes CASSLSGTGVEQYF.

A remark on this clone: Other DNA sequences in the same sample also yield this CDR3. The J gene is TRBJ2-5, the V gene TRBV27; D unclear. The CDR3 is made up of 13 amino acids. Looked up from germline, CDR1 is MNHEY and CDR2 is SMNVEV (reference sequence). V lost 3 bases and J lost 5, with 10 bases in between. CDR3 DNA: TGTGCCAGCAGTTTTGGACCACGGGAGACCCAGTACTTC. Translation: CASSFGPRETQYF.

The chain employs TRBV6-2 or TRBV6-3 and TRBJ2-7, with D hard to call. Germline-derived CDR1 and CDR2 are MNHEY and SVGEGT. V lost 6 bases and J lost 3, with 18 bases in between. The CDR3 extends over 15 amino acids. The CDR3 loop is CASSRGSVGNYEQYF. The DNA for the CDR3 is TGTGCCAGCAGCCGAGGATCCGTGGGGAACTACGAGCAGTACTTC.

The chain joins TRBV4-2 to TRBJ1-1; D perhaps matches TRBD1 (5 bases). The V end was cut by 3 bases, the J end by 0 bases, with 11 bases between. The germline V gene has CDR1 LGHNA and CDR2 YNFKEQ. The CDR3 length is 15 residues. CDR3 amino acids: CASSHTSGVNTEAFF. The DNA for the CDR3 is TGTGCCAGCAGCCACACCTCGGGGGTGAACACTGAAGCTTTCTTT.

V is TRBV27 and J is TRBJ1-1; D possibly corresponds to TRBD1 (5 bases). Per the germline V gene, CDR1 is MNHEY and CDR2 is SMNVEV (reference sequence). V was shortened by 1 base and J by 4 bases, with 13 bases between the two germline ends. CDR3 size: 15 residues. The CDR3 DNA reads TGTGCCAGCAGTTTATATTCCTCTGGGGGCACTGAAGCTTTCTTT. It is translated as CASSLYSSGGTEAFF.

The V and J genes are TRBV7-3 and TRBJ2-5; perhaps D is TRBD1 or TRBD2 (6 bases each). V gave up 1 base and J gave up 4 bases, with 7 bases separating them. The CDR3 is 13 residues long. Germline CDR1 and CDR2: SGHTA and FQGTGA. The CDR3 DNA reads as TGTGCCAGCAGCTTAAGGGGGGCAGAGACCCAGTACTTC. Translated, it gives CASSLRGAETQYF.

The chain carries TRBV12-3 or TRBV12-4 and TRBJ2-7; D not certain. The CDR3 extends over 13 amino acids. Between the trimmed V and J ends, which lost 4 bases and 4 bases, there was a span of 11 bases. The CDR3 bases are TGTGCCAGCAGTTCAAGTCTCCTTTACGAGCAGTACTTC. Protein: CASSSSLLYEQYF.

The DNA of the CDR3 is TGTGCCAGCAGCGTAGGGAGGAGCAACACTGAAGCTTTCTTT. Its translation: CASSVGRSNTEAFF. The chain has TRBV9 and TRBJ1-1; D uncertain. V was shortened by 0 bases and J by 2 bases, with 8 bases between the two germline ends. This CDR3 is built from 14 residues. Germline CDR1 is SGDLS and CDR2 is YYNGEE.

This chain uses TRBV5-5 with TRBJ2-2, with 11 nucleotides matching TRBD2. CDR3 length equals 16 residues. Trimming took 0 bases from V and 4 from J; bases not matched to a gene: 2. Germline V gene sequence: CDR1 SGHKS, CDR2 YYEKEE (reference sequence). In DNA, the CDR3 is TGTGCCAGCAGCTTGGTGACTAGCGGGGTCACCGGGGAGCTGTTTTTT. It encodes CASSLVTSGVTGELFF.

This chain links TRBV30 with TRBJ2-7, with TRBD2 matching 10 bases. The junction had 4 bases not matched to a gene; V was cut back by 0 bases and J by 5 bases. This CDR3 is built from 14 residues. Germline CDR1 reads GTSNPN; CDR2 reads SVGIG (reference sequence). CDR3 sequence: CAWSVASGGNEQYF. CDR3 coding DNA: TGTGCCTGGAGTGTAGCTAGCGGGGGAAACGAGCAGTACTTC.

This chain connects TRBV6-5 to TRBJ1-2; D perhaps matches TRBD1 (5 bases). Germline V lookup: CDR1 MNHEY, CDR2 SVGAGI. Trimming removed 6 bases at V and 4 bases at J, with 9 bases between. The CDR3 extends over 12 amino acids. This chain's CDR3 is CASSSDSYGYTF. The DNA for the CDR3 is TGTGCCAGCAGCTCAGACAGCTATGGCTACACCTTC.

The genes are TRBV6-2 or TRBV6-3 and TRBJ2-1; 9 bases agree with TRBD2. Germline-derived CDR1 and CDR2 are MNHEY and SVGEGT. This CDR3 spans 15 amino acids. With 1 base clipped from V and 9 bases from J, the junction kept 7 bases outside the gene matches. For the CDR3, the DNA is TGTGCCAGCAGTTACTTGGCGGGGGGGCAAGGTGAGCAGTTCTTC. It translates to CASSYLAGGQGEQFF.

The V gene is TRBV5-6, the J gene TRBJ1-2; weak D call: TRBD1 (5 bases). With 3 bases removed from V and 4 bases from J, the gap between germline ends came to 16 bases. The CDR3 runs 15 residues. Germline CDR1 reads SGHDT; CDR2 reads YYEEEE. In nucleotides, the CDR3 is TGTGCCAGCAGCTACCGGGGGACGGACGGCTATGGCTACACCTTC. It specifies CASSYRGTDGYGYTF.

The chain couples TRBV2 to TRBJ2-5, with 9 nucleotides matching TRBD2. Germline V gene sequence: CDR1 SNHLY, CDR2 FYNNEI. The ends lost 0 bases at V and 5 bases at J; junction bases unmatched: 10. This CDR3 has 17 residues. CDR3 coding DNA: TGTGCCAGCAGTGAAGCCCTGGCGGGGGGGCCCTTGGAGACCCAGTACTTC. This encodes CASSEALAGGPLETQYF.

This CDR3 reads CASSYSGAVEQYF. CDR3 sequence (DNA): TGTGCCAGCAGTTACTCAGGCGCAGTCGAGCAGTACTTC. This rearrangement joins TRBV6-5 to TRBJ2-7, with no clear D. The CDR3 covers 13 residues. Trimming cost V 0 bases and J 6 bases, with 9 bases left between them. Germline CDR1 reads MNHEY; CDR2 reads SVGAGI.

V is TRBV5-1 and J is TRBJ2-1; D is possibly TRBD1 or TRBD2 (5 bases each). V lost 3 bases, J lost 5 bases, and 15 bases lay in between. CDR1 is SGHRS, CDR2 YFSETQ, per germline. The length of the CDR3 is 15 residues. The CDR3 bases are TGCGCCAGCAGCTCCATTTTGGGGGTTGACAATGAGCAGTTCTTC. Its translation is CASSSILGVDNEQFF.

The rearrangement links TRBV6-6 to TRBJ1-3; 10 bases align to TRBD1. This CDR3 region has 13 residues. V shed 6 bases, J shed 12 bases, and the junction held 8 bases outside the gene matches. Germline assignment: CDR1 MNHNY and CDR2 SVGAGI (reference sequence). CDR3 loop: CASSATGGADIYF. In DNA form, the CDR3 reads TGTGCCAGCAGCGCGACAGGGGGCGCAGACATATATTTT.